One and the same sample provided the 30 T cell receptor beta chains below, sequenced in a study of blood T cell repertoires in COVID-19. Repertoires were generated with immunoSEQ multiplex PCR, while TCRdb's copy carries only in-frame clones and drops some. Of 180,000 or so clones detected, roughly 85% appear once; the ten largest clones hold roughly 8%. The specimen sequenced was peripheral blood. Every receptor here comes from a man aged 60 to 69 with acute or convalescent COVID-19.

Only a few counts were recorded for this clone. This rearrangement joins TRBV30 to TRBJ2-7, with 7 bases that match TRBD2. In germline, CDR1 is GTSNPN, CDR2 SVGIG (reference sequence). CDR3 length: 14 residues. V lost 5 bases, J lost 5 bases, and 12 bases stayed unmatched. This CDR3 reads CAWRSRRTRNEQYF. The DNA of the CDR3 is TGTGCCTGGCGAAGCCGGAGGACTAGAAACGAGCAGTACTTC.

The J gene is TRBJ2-3, the V gene TRBV20-1, with D perhaps matching TRBD2 (5 bases). Germline V CDR1 and CDR2: DFQATT, SNEGSKA (reference sequence). The CDR3 extends over 11 amino acids. Trimming removed 6 bases at V and 5 bases at J, with 9 bases between. This CDR3 is CSAHRGDTQYF. The CDR3 nucleotides read TGCAGTGCCCACCGGGGAGATACGCAGTATTTT.

This chain links TRBV11-2 with TRBJ1-3, with D uncertain. Per germline, CDR1 SGHAT and CDR2 FQNNGV. The CDR3 runs to 15 residues. V was cut by 5 bases and J by 0 bases, with 11 bases left in between. CDR3 DNA: TGTGCCAGCAGCGTTAGTCCTAGCTCTGGAAACACCATATATTTT. Protein sequence: CASSVSPSSGNTIYF.

The genes are TRBV19 and TRBJ1-5; the match to TRBD1 covers 7 bases. V shed 6 bases, J shed 9 bases, and the junction held 11 bases outside the gene matches. CDR1 LNHDA and CDR2 SQIVND come from the germline V gene (reference sequence). The CDR3 is made up of 14 amino acids. CDR3 sequence reads: CASSTGEVWGPQHF. The CDR3 bases are TGTGCCAGTAGCACAGGGGAGGTTTGGGGGCCCCAGCATTTT.

This clone has just a few counts. Here the CDR3 reads CASSPVGQGVGGYTF. The DNA of the CDR3 is TGTGCCAGCAGCCCAGTGGGACAGGGGGTAGGTGGCTACACCTTC. The chain joins TRBV3-1 (or the pseudogene TRBV3-2) to TRBJ1-2; 11 nucleotides agree with TRBD1. After removal of 4 bases from V and 7 bases from J, the junction contained 8 bases not matched to a gene. The CDR3 is 15 residues long. Germline V gene data show CDR1 as LGHDT and CDR2 as YNNKEL (reference sequence).

This chain uses TRBV11-3 with TRBJ2-1, with TRBD2 matching 12 bases. Per the germline V gene, CDR1 is SGHNT and CDR2 is YENEEA. The CDR3 length is 15 residues. V was clipped by 5 bases and J by 8 bases; unmatched bases: 7. The CDR3: CASSLRTSGTDEQFF. CDR3 DNA: TGTGCCAGCAGCCTTCGGACTAGCGGGACGGATGAGCAGTTCTTC.

The chain couples TRBV5-1 to TRBJ2-5; TRBD1 aligns across 7 bases. The germline CDR1 and CDR2 sequences are SGHRS and YFSETQ. The length of the CDR3 is 13 residues. J gave up 5 bases and V 4 bases, and 5 bases lay outside the gene matches. The CDR3 nucleotides read TGCGCCAGCAGCGCGTACAGGGGTGAGACCCAGTACTTC. Residues: CASSAYRGETQYF.

This chain uses TRBV10-3 with TRBJ1-2; a weak D match, TRBD1 (5 bases). In germline, CDR1 is ENHRY, CDR2 SYGVKD. The CDR3 is 14 residues long. The germline V and J ends were trimmed by 10 bases and 0 bases, with 15 bases remaining between them. The CDR3 nucleotides are TGTGCCACCTCACCGGAGGGGACTAACTATGGCTACACCTTC. It is translated as CATSPEGTNYGYTF.

The chain uses TRBV27 and TRBJ2-3; possible D gene TRBD1, 6 bases. Germline lookup yields CDR1 MNHEY and CDR2 SMNVEV (reference sequence). The CDR3 sequence is 16 residues long. Trimming pared 5 bases from V and 5 bases from J, leaving 20 bases between. The CDR3 DNA sequence: TGTGCCAGCAGTCACCACGGACAGCCAAGAGGAGATACGCAGTATTTT. As protein: CASSHHGQPRGDTQYF.

The V call is TRBV5-1, the J call TRBJ1-1; D may be TRBD1 (5 bases). CDR1 is SGHRS and CDR2 is YFSETQ in the germline V gene. The CDR3 has 12 residues. V was trimmed by 7 bases and J by 3 bases, leaving 10 bases between them. The CDR3 nucleotides are TGCGCCAGCTCCCGGGGGGACACTGAAGCTTTCTTT. The encoded protein is CASSRGDTEAFF.

The chain uses TRBV29-1 and TRBJ1-3; TRBD1 is a possible D gene (6 bases). Germline CDR1 is SQVTM and CDR2 is ANQGSEA. The CDR3 contains 13 residues. Deletions cut 5 bases from V and 4 bases from J, with 12 bases between. The CDR3 loop is CSVQRTAGNTIYF. The DNA for the CDR3 is TGCAGCGTTCAAAGGACAGCCGGAAACACCATATATTTT.

This sequence joins TRBV6-5 and TRBJ1-2; D is ambiguous. Trimming pared 7 bases from V and 5 bases from J, leaving 11 bases between. Germline V lookup: CDR1 MNHEY, CDR2 SVGAGI. The CDR3 extends over 12 amino acids. The CDR3 region is CASTGRSYGYTF. DNA of the CDR3: TGTGCCAGCACCGGGAGATCTTATGGCTACACCTTC.

This chain connects TRBV28 to TRBJ1-1; D uncertain. In germline, CDR1 is MDHEN, CDR2 SYDVKM. The V end was cut by 6 bases, the J end by 3 bases, with 14 bases between. This CDR3 region has 14 residues. The CDR3 loop reads CASSQHYRDTEAFF. CDR3 nucleotides: TGTGCCAGCAGCCAACACTACCGGGACACTGAAGCTTTCTTT.

This clone was seen just once. The rearrangement links TRBV6-5 to TRBJ1-6; D uncertain. CDR1 and CDR2 (germline): MNHEY, SVGAGI. CDR3 length equals 14 residues. V was pared by 4 bases and J by 9 bases, with 13 bases between. This CDR3 is CASSWRARGSPLHF. DNA for the CDR3: TGTGCCAGCAGTTGGCGGGCCCGGGGTTCACCCCTCCACTTT.

The V call is TRBV4-1, the J call TRBJ2-1; 10 nucleotides match TRBD2. In germline, CDR1 is MGHRA, CDR2 YSYEKL. CDR3 size: 17 residues. V lost 2 bases, J lost 8 bases, and 12 bases stayed unmatched. CDR3 region: CASSQPLLSGGVYEQFF. For the CDR3, the DNA is TGCGCCAGCAGCCAACCATTATTGAGCGGGGGGGTTTATGAGCAGTTCTTC.

In DNA form, the CDR3 reads TGTGCCAGCTCACCGGCGGGGGAAAAACTGTTTTTT. Its protein is CASSPAGEKLFF. The gene calls are TRBV18 and TRBJ1-4, with D unclear. V lost 3 bases and J lost 8, with 7 bases in between. CDR1 is KGHSH and CDR2 is LQKENI in the germline V gene. CDR3 length: 12 residues.

This chain uses TRBV19 with TRBJ1-2; 7 nucleotides line up with TRBD1. J lost 6 bases, V lost 6 bases, and 7 bases had no gene match. CDR3 length: 13 residues. Germline CDR1 LNHDA, CDR2 SQIVND (reference sequence). CDR3 coding DNA: TGTGCCAGTAGCCTGGACAGGCAAGATGGCTACACCTTC. This codes for CASSLDRQDGYTF.

The chain is built from TRBV6-5 and TRBJ1-6; D is possibly TRBD1 (6 bases). The germline V gene has CDR1 MNHEY and CDR2 SVGAGI. V shed 6 bases and J shed 9 bases, with 9 bases lying between them. The CDR3 extends over 12 amino acids. CDR3 sequence: CASSLRGSPLHF. The CDR3 DNA follows: TGTGCCAGCAGCCTCAGGGGTTCACCCCTCCACTTT.

This sequence joins TRBV5-6 and TRBJ1-6; D might be TRBD1 (5 bases). The CDR3 length is 14 residues. The V end was cut by 0 bases, the J end by 7 bases, with 8 bases between. Germline CDR1 SGHDT, CDR2 YYEEEE. CDR3 residues: CASSLGGLNSPLHF. Here the CDR3 DNA reads TGTGCCAGCAGCTTGGGGGGCCTGAATTCACCCCTCCACTTT.

This clone came up once. This chain joins TRBV2 and TRBJ2-1, with 7 bases fitting TRBD2. The CDR3 covers 14 residues. The germline CDR1 and CDR2 sequences are SNHLY and FYNNEI. J lost 7 bases, V lost 6 bases, and 9 bases had no gene match. CDR3 in DNA: TGTGCCAGCAGCATGAGCGGGAATGTGAATGAGCAGTTCTTC. Translated, it gives CASSMSGNVNEQFF.

The chain uses TRBV2 and TRBJ1-6, with D unclear. V was pared by 8 bases and J by 7 bases, with 12 bases between. This CDR3 spans 13 amino acids. Germline CDR1 reads SNHLY; CDR2 reads FYNNEI. The chain's CDR3 is CASGLAGNSPLHF. The CDR3 DNA reads TGTGCCAGCGGGCTCGCTGGGAATTCACCCCTCCACTTT.

V is TRBV2 and J is TRBJ2-6; D unresolved. The CDR3 runs to 14 residues. V gave up 6 bases and J gave up 0 bases, with 6 bases separating them. Germline V gives CDR1 SNHLY, CDR2 FYNNEI. The CDR3, as DNA: TGTGCCAGCAGGGCAGACTCTGGGGCCAACGTCCTGACTTTC. Amino acids: CASRADSGANVLTF.

V is TRBV5-1 and J is TRBJ1-4; unclear D gene. From germline, CDR1 is SGHRS and CDR2 YFSETQ. V lost 4 bases and J lost 5, with 9 bases in between. This CDR3 is built from 13 residues. The CDR3 DNA reads as TGCGCCAGCAGCGCCACTCCAAATGAAAAACTGTTTTTT. Its protein product is CASSATPNEKLFF. The variable domain in full, with the rest retrieved from reference TRBV5-1 and TRBJ1-4, is KAGVTQTPRYLIKTRGQQVTLSCSPISGHRSVSWYQQTPGQGLQFLFEYFSETQRNKGNFPGRFSGRQFSNSRSEMNVSTLELGDSALYLCASSATPNEKLFFGSGTQLSVL.

In the case of this clone: The junction and the germline gene differ at one end; a read error may be behind it. J is TRBJ2-5 and V is TRBV6-5; 9 bases match TRBD2. This CDR3 is 13 amino acids long. Germline V gene data show CDR1 as MNHEY and CDR2 as SVGAGI. Here the CDR3 reads CASSYSNLAGLNF. For the CDR3, the DNA is TGTGCCAGCAGTTACTCGAACCTAGCGGGACTGAACTTC.

The chain links TRBV9 to TRBJ1-5; unclear D gene. The germline CDR1 and CDR2 sequences are SGDLS and YYNGEE. CDR3 length: 14 residues. V lost 4 bases and J lost 7, with 15 bases in between. DNA for the CDR3: TGTGCCAGCAGCCCAACGACCACGGGGCAGCCCCAGCATTTT. Translation gives CASSPTTTGQPQHF.

In its sample, this clone was seen once. One junction end does not reproduce the germline sequence, and a read error may be involved. The DNA of the CDR3 is TGTGCCAGCACCTTACAGCGGGGAAATGAGCAGTTCTTC. Translating gives CASTLQRGNEQFF. The chain recombines TRBV11-1 with TRBJ2-1; 7 bases are a match to TRBD2. The CDR3 is made up of 13 amino acids. Germline CDR1 and CDR2: SGHAT and FQDESV (reference sequence).

In this sample, this clone turned up once. The V call is TRBV18, the J call TRBJ1-2; D gene ambiguous. Per germline, CDR1 KGHSH and CDR2 LQKENI. This CDR3 has 13 residues. Trimming cost V 3 bases and J 3 bases, with 8 bases left between them. The CDR3 nucleotides are TGTGCCAGCTCACCCGAATCAGACTATGGCTACACCTTC. This codes for CASSPESDYGYTF.

The chain recombines TRBV5-1 with TRBJ2-7, with 11 bases lining up with TRBD2. The CDR3 is 14 amino acids. CDR1 SGHRS and CDR2 YFSETQ come from the germline V gene. V lost 2 bases to trimming and J lost 4 bases; unmatched junction nucleotides: 2. The CDR3 DNA follows: TGCGCCAGCAGCTTATTAGCGGGAGGGTACGAGCAGTACTTC. Its protein product is CASSLLAGGYEQYF.

This chain connects TRBV5-1 to TRBJ1-2; TRBD1 is a possible D gene (6 bases). V gave up 3 bases and J gave up 0 bases, with 12 bases separating them. The CDR3 runs 15 residues. Per germline, CDR1 SGHRS and CDR2 YFSETQ. CDR3 in amino acids: CASSSRTDSNYGYTF. For the CDR3, the DNA is TGCGCCAGCAGCTCCAGGACAGACTCTAACTATGGCTACACCTTC.

CDR3 loop: CASSTLPGQGAEAFF. The CDR3 DNA reads TGTGCCAGCAGCACTTTACCGGGACAGGGCGCTGAAGCTTTCTTT. The chain has TRBV27 and TRBJ1-1; TRBD1 agrees at 9 bases. The CDR3 has 15 amino acids. V was pared by 6 bases and J by 6 bases, with 11 bases of the junction left unmatched. The germline V gene has CDR1 MNHEY and CDR2 SMNVEV (reference sequence).